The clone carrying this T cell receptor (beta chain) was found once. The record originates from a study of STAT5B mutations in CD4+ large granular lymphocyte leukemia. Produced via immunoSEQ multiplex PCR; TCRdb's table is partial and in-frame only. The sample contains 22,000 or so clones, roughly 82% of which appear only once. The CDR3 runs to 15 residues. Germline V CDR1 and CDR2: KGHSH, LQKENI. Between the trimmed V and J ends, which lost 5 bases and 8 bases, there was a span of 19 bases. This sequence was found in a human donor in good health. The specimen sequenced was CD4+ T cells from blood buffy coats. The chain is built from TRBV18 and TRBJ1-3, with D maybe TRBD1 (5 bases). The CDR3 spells CASSSSPGLGDTIYF. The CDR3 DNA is TGTGCCAGCTCATCCTCACCAGGGTTGGGAGACACCATATATTTT.